This T cell receptor (beta chain) appears in the sequencing data of a study of T cell repertoires in cytomegalovirus infection. Background on the study: Indications of both CMV infection and matching HLA type were provided by public TCR beta signatures.

Worth noting for this clonotype: The target antigen is unknown.

Findings of the study overall: The study identified carriers of CMV plus the relevant HLA from cumulative public TCR beta family frequency.

TCRdb reprocessed the reads via MiXCR and lists one record per CDR3 protein. The table has about 830,000 distinct CDR3 sequences, approximately 30% seen once. V was shortened by 5 bases and J by 0 bases, with 13 bases between the two germline ends. Germline CDR1 and CDR2: SEHNR and FQNEAQ (reference sequence). CDR3 length: 15 amino acids. This sequence originates from a human donor in good health (CMV status not recorded). Some clones in this sample may be carry-over from other donors' samples. This chain uses TRBV7-9 with TRBJ1-2, with D hard to call. The sample in question was cultured CD8+ T cells from PBMCs, obtained from culture after CMV antigen stimulation. This CDR3 reads CASSTPGPTNYGYTF. As DNA, the CDR3 is TGTGCCAGCAGCACTCCCGGTCCGACTAACTATGGCTACACCTTC.